Sequencing of this T cell receptor beta chain was carried out in a study of blood T cells in healthy people across ages. Germline values: CDR1 MGHDK, CDR2 SYGVNS. The CDR3 covers 11 residues. V was pared by 7 bases and J by 6 bases, with 10 bases between. The second PCR ran roughly 6 to 11 cycles with a sample-barcoded 5' primer and J-beta primers. Every molecule of cDNA carried a tag from a template-switch adaptor with 12 random nucleotides. TCRdb processed the 5' RACE reads anew with MiXCR; each CDR3 protein has one entry. The data hold roughly 1,300,000 distinct CDR3 sequences, with roughly 64% observed a single time. This clonotype was picked up a small number of times.

The chain is built from TRBV25-1 and TRBJ2-7; TRBD2 might be the D (5 bases). The specimen sequenced was blood. This receptor was obtained from a man younger than 35 in good health. The chain's CDR3 is CASILGGEQYF. The DNA of the CDR3 is TGTGCCAGCATTTTAGGAGGCGAGCAGTACTTC.